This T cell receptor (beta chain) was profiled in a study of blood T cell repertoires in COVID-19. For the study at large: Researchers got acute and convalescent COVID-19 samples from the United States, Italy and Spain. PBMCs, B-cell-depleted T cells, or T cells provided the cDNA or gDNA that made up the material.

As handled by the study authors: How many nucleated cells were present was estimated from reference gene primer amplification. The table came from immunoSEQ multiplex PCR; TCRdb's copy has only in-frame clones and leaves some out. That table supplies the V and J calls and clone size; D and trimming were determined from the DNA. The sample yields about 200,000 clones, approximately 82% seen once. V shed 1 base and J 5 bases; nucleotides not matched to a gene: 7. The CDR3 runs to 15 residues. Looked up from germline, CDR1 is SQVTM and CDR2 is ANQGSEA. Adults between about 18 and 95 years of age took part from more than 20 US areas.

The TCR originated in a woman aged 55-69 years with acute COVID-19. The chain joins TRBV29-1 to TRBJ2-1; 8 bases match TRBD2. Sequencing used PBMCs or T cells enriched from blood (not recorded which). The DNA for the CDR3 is TGCAGCGTTGAAGTTTGGGTAGCGGGGAACAATGAGCAGTTCTTC. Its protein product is CSVEVWVAGNNEQFF.